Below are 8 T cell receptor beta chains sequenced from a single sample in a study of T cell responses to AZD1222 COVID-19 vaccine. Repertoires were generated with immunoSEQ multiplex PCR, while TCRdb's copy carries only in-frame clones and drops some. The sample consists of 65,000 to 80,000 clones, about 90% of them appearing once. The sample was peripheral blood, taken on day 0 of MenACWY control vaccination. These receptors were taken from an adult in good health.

DNA of the CDR3: TGTGCCAGCAGTTCGGGACAGGGCAATAACTATGGCTACACCTTC. This gives the protein CASSSGQGNNYGYTF. V gene TRBV28 combines with J gene TRBJ1-2, with TRBD1 matching 9 bases. V was clipped by 4 bases and J by 1 base; unmatched bases: 4. This CDR3 contains 15 residues. CDR1 is MDHEN and CDR2 is SYDVKM in the germline V gene.

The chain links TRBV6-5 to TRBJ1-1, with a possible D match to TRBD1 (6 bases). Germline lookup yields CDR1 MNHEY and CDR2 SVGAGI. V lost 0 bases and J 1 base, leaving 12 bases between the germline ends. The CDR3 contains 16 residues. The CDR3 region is CASSYSLGGGNTEAFF. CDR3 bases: TGTGCCAGCAGTTACTCCCTAGGGGGGGGGAACACTGAAGCTTTCTTT.

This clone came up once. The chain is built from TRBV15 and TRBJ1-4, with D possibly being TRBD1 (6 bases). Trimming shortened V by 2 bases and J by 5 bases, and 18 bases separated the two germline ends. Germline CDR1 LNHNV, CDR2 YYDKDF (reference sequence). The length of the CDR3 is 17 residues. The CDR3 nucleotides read TGTGCCACCAGCAGACGAGAATCACAGGGAGTAAATGAAAAACTGTTTTTT. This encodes CATSRRESQGVNEKLFF.

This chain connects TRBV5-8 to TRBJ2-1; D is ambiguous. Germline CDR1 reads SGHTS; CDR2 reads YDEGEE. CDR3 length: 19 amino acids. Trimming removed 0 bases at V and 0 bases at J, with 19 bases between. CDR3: CASSLVALPDTSSYNEQFF. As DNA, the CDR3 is TGTGCCAGCAGCTTGGTGGCTCTTCCTGACACGAGCTCCTACAATGAGCAGTTCTTC.

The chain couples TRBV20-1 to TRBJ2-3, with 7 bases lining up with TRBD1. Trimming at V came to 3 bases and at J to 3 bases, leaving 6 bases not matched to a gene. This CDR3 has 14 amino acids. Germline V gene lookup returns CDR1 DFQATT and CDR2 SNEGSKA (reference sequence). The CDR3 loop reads CSASVPRGTDTQYF. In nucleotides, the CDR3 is TGCAGTGCTAGTGTCCCCAGGGGGACAGATACGCAGTATTTT.

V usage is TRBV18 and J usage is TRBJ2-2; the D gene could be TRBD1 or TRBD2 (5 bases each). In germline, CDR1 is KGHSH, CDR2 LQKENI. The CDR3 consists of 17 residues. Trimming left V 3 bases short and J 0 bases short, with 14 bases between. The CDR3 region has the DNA TGTGCCAGCTCACCTTCACAGGCGGGTTCGAACACCGGGGAGCTGTTTTTT. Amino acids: CASSPSQAGSNTGELFF.

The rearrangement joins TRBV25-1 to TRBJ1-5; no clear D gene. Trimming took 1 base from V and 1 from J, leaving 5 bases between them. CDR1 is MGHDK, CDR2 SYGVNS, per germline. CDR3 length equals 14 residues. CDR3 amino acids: CASSEFDSNQPQHF. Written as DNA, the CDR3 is TGTGCCAGCAGTGAATTCGACAGCAATCAGCCCCAGCATTTT.

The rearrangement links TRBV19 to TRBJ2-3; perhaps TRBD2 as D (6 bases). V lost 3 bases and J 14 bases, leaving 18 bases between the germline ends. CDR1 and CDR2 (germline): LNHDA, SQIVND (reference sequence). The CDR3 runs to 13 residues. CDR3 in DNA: TGTGCCAGTAGTATCCCGGGACTCTCCTTCCCGTATTTT. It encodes CASSIPGLSFPYF.